This T cell receptor (beta chain) stems from a study of cytomegalovirus exposure and HLA in healthy donors. Study-level results: Cytomegalovirus association was listed for 170 or so TCR beta chains. Analysis performed later showed TCR beta chains linked to HLA being more clonally expanded than equally common others. CMV serostatus stood as the only immune exposure information on hand. Per a prior analysis, the majority of TCR beta V segments were productive roughly 87% or roughly 30% of the time.

It was with 60 Vbeta and 13 Jbeta primers that the PCR ran. The method was immunoSEQ multiplex PCR; TCRdb's version includes in-frame clones alone and lacks a portion of them. The data show 98,000 or so clones, with about 80% seen just once and approximately 2% held by the top ten. The V end was cut by 4 bases, the J end by 2 bases, with 13 bases between. Germline lookup yields CDR1 SGHRS and CDR2 YFSETQ. This CDR3 comprises 15 residues. A note on this clone: The antigen remains undetermined.

Material for sequencing was PBMCs. The rearrangement uses TRBV5-1 and TRBJ1-5, with D possibly being TRBD1 (6 bases). The sequence was obtained from a man aged 35 to 55 in good health and CMV-seronegative. The CDR3 loop reads CASSITGLGNQPQHF. DNA of the CDR3: TGCGCCAGCAGCATCACAGGGTTAGGCAATCAGCCCCAGCATTTT.